One and the same sample provided the 10 T cell receptor beta chains below, sequenced in a study of cytomegalovirus exposure and HLA in healthy donors. Only in-frame clones appear in the TCRdb table, and some are missing; sequencing was by immunoSEQ multiplex PCR. Of fewer than 200,000 clones listed, 95% to 97% were seen once; the top ten hold about 0.94%. What was sequenced was PBMCs. The receptors were sampled from a woman under 30 in good health and CMV-seronegative.

The CDR3 DNA follows: TGTGCCAGCAGCGTAGGTTCCCTAGTCAGCCAAGAGACCCAGTACTTC. Protein: CASSVGSLVSQETQYF. The chain joins TRBV9 to TRBJ2-5; D remains ambiguous. V lost 0 bases, J lost 1 base, and 13 bases lay in between. CDR3 size: 16 residues. Germline V lookup: CDR1 SGDLS, CDR2 YYNGEE.

The chain carries TRBV5-5 and TRBJ2-5, with 7 bases lining up with TRBD1. Trimming took 4 bases from V and 2 from J; bases not matched to a gene: 5. CDR3 length: 14 amino acids. Germline CDR1 SGHKS, CDR2 YYEKEE (reference sequence). CDR3 nucleotides: TGTGCCAGCAGCCCCACGGGACAGCAAGAGACCCAGTACTTC. Protein: CASSPTGQQETQYF.

J is TRBJ2-7 and V is TRBV6-5; 9 bases match TRBD1. The CDR3 length is 15 residues. Germline CDR1 is MNHEY and CDR2 is SVGAGI. Germline trimming cut 2 bases from V and 6 bases from J; bases unmatched to any gene: 8. The CDR3 protein is CASSYGGTGLPEQYF. The CDR3 DNA is TGTGCCAGCAGTTACGGAGGGACAGGGCTCCCCGAGCAGTACTTC.

The chain employs TRBV4-1 and TRBJ2-7; D remains ambiguous. This CDR3 spans 14 amino acids. Trimming pared 3 bases from V and 0 bases from J, leaving 9 bases between. Looked up from germline, CDR1 is MGHRA and CDR2 is YSYEKL. As DNA, the CDR3 is TGCGCCAGCAGCCAGAATGACAACTCCTACGAGCAGTACTTC. Translating it yields CASSQNDNSYEQYF.

The J gene is TRBJ2-5, the V gene TRBV9, with a possible D match to TRBD2 (6 bases). CDR3 length: 16 amino acids. The ends were cut back, 3 bases at V and 1 base at J, with 16 bases in the middle. CDR1 and CDR2 (germline): SGDLS, YYNGEE. The CDR3: CASSDLPWTTQETQYF. Written as DNA, the CDR3 is TGTGCCAGCAGCGACCTACCATGGACTACCCAAGAGACCCAGTACTTC.

The chain carries TRBV5-1 and TRBJ2-2, with 8 bases lining up with TRBD2. Germline trimming cut 3 bases from V and 5 bases from J; bases unmatched to any gene: 15. Germline CDR1 is SGHRS and CDR2 is YFSETQ. This CDR3 comprises 18 residues. CDR3 coding DNA: TGCGCCAGCAGCTGGGGTTTCGGGACTAGTCAGGGGACCGGGGAGCTGTTTTTT. Its translation is CASSWGFGTSQGTGELFF. The variable domain in full, with the rest retrieved from reference TRBV5-1 and TRBJ2-2, is KAGVTQTPRYLIKTRGQQVTLSCSPISGHRSVSWYQQTPGQGLQFLFEYFSETQRNKGNFPGRFSGRQFSNSRSEMNVSTLELGDSALYLCASSWGFGTSQGTGELFFGEGSRLTVL.

This clone has just one count. J is TRBJ2-7 and V is TRBV5-6, with D perhaps matching TRBD1 (6 bases). CDR1 SGHDT and CDR2 YYEEEE come from the germline V gene. The V end lost 1 base, the J end lost 2 bases, and 13 bases lay between the germline ends. The CDR3 consists of 15 residues. For the CDR3, the DNA is TGTGCCAGCAGCTTGACAGGGTCGCTCGCCTACGAGCAGTACTTC. Its translation is CASSLTGSLAYEQYF.

The CDR3 DNA follows: TGCGCCAGCAGCCCCGGACAGGGGAATAATTCACCCCTCCACTTT. Translation gives CASSPGQGNNSPLHF. V and J are TRBV5-1 and TRBJ1-6, with 9 bases aligning to TRBD1. CDR1 is SGHRS and CDR2 is YFSETQ in the germline V gene. This CDR3 is 15 amino acids long. V gave up 4 bases and J gave up 5 bases; unmatched junction bases: 4. Filled out from reference TRBV5-1 and TRBJ1-6, the complete variable domain reads KAGVTQTPRYLIKTRGQQVTLSCSPISGHRSVSWYQQTPGQGLQFLFEYFSETQRNKGNFPGRFSGRQFSNSRSEMNVSTLELGDSALYLCASSPGQGNNSPLHFGNGTRLTVT.

The rearrangement joins TRBV10-3 to TRBJ1-4; D remains ambiguous. The CDR3 sequence is 14 residues long. V was cut by 0 bases and J by 3 bases, with 5 bases left in between. The germline V gene encodes CDR1 ENHRY and CDR2 SYGVKD. The CDR3 nucleotides are TGTGCCATCAGTGAGTCACAGCCTAATGAAAAACTGTTTTTT. Its protein product is CAISESQPNEKLFF.

The chain combines TRBV27 with TRBJ2-1; 8 nucleotides align to TRBD2. The CDR3 length is 15 residues. Germline values: CDR1 MNHEY, CDR2 SMNVEV (reference sequence). V gave up 7 bases and J gave up 2 bases; unmatched junction bases: 7. CDR3 in DNA: TGTGCCAGCACCCTGACGGGGGGGGCCTACAATGAGCAGTTCTTC. Translated: CASTLTGGAYNEQFF.